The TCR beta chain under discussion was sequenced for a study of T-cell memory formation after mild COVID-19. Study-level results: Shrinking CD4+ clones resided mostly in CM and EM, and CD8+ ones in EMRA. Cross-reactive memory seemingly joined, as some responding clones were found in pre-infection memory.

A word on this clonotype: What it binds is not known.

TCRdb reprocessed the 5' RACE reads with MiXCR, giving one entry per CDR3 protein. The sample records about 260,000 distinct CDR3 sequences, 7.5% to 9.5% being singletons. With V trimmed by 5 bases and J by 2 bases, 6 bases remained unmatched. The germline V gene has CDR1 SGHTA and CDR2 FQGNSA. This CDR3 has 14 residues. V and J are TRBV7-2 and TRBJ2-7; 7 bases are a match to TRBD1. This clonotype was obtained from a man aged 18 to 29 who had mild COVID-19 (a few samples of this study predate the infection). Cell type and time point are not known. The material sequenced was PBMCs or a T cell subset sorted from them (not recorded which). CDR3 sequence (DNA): TGTGCCAGCAGCAGATGGGACAGACCCTACGAGCAGTACGTC. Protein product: CASSRWDRPYEQYV.